This T cell receptor beta chain was sequenced for a study of shared clonotypes between healthy human individuals. As for this clone: Its antigen is not identified.

Study-level results: Relative to their counterparts shared across all four donors, non-shared clonotypes exhibited diminished generation probabilities.

CDR3 size: 13 residues. Germline V gene sequence: CDR1 GTSNPN, CDR2 SVGIG (reference sequence). The V gene lost 2 bases and the J gene lost 5 bases, with 12 bases spanning the gap. A split of CD4+ cells into CD45RA+ naive and CD45RA-negative memory subsets was performed. Sequencing used immunoSEQ multiplex PCR; TCRdb keeps in-frame clones, though not all of them. The sample comprises around 2.3 million clones, approximately 96% of which are singletons, and roughly 0.13% rests with the top ten. This chain connects TRBV30 to TRBJ1-1; D gene ambiguous. Source material: naive CD4+ T cells sorted from blood. Subset given: CD45RA+ positively selected. The sequence was collected from a man in his late teens or twenties in good health. CDR3 bases: TGTGCCTGGAGTTCTGCTCGGAGGACTGAAGCTTTCTTT. This encodes CAWSSARRTEAFF.